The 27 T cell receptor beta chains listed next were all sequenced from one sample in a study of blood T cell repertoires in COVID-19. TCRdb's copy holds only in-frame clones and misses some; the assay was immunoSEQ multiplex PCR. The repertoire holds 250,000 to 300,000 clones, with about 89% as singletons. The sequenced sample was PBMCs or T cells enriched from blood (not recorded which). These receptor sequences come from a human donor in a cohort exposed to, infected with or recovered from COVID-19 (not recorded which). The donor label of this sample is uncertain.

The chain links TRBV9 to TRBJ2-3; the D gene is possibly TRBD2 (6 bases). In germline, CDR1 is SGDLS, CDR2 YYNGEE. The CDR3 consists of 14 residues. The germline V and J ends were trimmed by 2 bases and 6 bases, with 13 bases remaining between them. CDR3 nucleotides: TGTGCCAGCAGCGTGAGGGGACTGTCGGATACGCAGTATTTT. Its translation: CASSVRGLSDTQYF.

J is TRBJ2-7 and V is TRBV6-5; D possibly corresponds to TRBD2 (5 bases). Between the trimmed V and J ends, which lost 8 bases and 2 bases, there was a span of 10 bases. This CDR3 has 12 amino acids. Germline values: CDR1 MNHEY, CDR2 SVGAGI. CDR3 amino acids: CASEGSAYEQYF. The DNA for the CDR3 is TGTGCCAGCGAAGGGAGCGCCTACGAGCAGTACTTC.

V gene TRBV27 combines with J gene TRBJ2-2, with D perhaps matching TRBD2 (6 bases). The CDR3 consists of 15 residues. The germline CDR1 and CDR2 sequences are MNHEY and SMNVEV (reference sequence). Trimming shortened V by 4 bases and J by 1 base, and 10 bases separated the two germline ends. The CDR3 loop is CASSSGEENTGELFF. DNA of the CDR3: TGTGCCAGCAGTTCTGGGGAGGAGAACACCGGGGAGCTGTTTTTT.

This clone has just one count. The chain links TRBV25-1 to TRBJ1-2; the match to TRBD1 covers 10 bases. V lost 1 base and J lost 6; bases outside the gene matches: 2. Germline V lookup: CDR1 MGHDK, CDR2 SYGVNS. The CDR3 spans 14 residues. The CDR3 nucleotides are TGTGCCAGCAGTGAATTTGGGACAGGGGATGGCTACACCTTC. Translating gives CASSEFGTGDGYTF.

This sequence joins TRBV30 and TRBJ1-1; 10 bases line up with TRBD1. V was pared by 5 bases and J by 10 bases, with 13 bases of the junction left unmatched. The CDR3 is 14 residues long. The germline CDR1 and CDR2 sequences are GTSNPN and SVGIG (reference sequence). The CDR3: CAWWGTGARLGAFF. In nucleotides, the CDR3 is TGTGCCTGGTGGGGGACAGGGGCGCGGTTAGGAGCTTTCTTT.

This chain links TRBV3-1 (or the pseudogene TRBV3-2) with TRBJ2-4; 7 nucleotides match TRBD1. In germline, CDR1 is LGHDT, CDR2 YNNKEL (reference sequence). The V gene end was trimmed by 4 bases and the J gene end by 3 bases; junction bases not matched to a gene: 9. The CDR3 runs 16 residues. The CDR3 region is CASSPTVWTGKNIQYF. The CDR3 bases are TGTGCCAGCAGCCCAACCGTCTGGACAGGCAAAAACATTCAGTACTTC.

CDR3 loop: CASSPTGQGELYGYTF. The DNA for the CDR3 is TGTGCCAGCTCACCAACAGGACAGGGTGAACTATATGGCTACACCTTC. V gene TRBV18 combines with J gene TRBJ1-2, with 8 bases lining up with TRBD1. The CDR3 extends over 16 amino acids. Losses at the gene ends were 2 bases for V and 5 bases for J; bases not matched to a gene: 10. The V gene's germline CDR1 is KGHSH and CDR2 LQKENI. Full variable domain (remainder filled in from reference TRBV18 and TRBJ1-2): NAGVMQNPRHLVRRRGQEARLRCSPMKGHSHVYWYRQLPEEGLKFMVYLQKENIIDESGMPKERFSAEFPKEGPSILRIQQVVRGDSAAYFCASSPTGQGELYGYTFGSGTRLTVV.

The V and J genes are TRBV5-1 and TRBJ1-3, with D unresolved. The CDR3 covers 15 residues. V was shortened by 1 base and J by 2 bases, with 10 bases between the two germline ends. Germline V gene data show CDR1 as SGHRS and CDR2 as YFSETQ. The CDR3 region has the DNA TGCGCCAGCAGCTTGAACCCAGTCCCTGGAAACACCATATATTTT. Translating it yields CASSLNPVPGNTIYF.

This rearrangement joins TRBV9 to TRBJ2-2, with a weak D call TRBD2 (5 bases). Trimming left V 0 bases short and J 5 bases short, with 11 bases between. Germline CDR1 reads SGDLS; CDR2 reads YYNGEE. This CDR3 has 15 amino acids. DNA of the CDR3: TGTGCCAGCAGCGTAGGTAGTGGAGGAACCGGGGAGCTGTTTTTT. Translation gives CASSVGSGGTGELFF.

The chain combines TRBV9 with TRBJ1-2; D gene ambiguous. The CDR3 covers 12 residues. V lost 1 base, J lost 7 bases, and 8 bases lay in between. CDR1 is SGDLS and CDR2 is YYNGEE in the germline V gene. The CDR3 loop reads CASSVFGGGYTF. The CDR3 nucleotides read TGTGCCAGCAGCGTATTTGGAGGTGGCTACACCTTC. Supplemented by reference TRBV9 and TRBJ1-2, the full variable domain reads DSGVTQTPKHLITATGQRVTLRCSPRSGDLSVYWYQQSLDQGLQFLIQYYNGEERAKGNILERFSAQQFPDLHSELNLSSLELGDSALYFCASSVFGGGYTFGSGTRLTVV.

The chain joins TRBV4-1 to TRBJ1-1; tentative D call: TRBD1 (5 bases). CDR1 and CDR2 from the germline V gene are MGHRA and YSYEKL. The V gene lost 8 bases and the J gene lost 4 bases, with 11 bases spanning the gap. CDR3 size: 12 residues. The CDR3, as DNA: TGCGCCAGCTCCGGGGACTTCACTGAAGCTTTCTTT. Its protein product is CASSGDFTEAFF.

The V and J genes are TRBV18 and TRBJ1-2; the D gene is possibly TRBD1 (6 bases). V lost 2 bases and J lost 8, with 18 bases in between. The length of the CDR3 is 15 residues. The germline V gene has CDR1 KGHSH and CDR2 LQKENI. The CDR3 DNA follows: TGTGCCAGCTCACCAAACGAGGGGGACCGATCCGGCTACACCTTC. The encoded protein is CASSPNEGDRSGYTF. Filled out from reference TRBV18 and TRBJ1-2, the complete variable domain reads NAGVMQNPRHLVRRRGQEARLRCSPMKGHSHVYWYRQLPEEGLKFMVYLQKENIIDESGMPKERFSAEFPKEGPSILRIQQVVRGDSAAYFCASSPNEGDRSGYTFGSGTRLTVV.

The CDR3 protein is CASSFASGAYEQYF. CDR3 in DNA: TGTGCCAGCAGTTTTGCTAGCGGGGCCTACGAGCAGTACTTC. The rearrangement links TRBV27 to TRBJ2-7, with 9 bases lining up with TRBD2. Germline V gene lookup returns CDR1 MNHEY and CDR2 SMNVEV (reference sequence). The CDR3 is 14 amino acids. V lost 3 bases and J lost 2; bases outside the gene matches: 2.

The CDR3 spells CASSLGDPGAEAFF. The DNA of the CDR3 is TGTGCCAGCAGCTTAGGGGACCCAGGGGCGGAAGCTTTCTTT. The chain employs TRBV7-8 and TRBJ1-1, with D tentatively TRBD1 (6 bases). The V gene's germline CDR1 is SGHVS and CDR2 FQNEAQ. CDR3 length equals 14 residues. Deletions cut 1 base from V and 8 bases from J, with 14 bases between.

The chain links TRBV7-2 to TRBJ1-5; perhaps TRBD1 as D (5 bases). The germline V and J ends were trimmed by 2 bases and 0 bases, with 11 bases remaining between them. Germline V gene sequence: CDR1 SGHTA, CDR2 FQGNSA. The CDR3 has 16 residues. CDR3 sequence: CASSLRGWGSNQPQHF. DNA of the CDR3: TGTGCCAGCAGCTTAAGGGGTTGGGGTAGCAATCAGCCCCAGCATTTT.

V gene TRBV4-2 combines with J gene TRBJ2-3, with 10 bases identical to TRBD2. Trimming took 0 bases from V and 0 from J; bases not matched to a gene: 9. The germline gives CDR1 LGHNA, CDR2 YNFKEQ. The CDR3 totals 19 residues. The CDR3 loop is CASSQDNRLAGPSTDTQYF. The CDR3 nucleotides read TGTGCCAGCAGCCAAGATAATCGACTAGCGGGCCCTAGCACAGATACGCAGTATTTT.

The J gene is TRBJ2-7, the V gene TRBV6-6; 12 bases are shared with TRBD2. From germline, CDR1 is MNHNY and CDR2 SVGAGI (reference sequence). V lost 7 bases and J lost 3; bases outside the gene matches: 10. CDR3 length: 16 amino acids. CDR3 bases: TGTGCCAGCACCTTCTCTAGCGGGGGGGCCGGCTACGAGCAGTACTTC. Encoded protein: CASTFSSGGAGYEQYF.

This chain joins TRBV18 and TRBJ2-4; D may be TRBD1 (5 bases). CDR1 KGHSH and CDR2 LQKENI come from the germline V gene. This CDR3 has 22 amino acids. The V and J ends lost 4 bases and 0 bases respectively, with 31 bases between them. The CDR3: CASSLNQGTSRLPSRAKNIQYF. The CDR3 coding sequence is TGTGCCAGCTCACTAAATCAGGGAACGAGCCGTCTCCCAAGCCGAGCCAAAAACATTCAGTACTTC.

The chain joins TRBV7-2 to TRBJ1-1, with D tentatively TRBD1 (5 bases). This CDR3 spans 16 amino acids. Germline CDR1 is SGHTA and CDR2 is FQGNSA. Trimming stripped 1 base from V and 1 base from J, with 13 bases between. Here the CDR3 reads CASSLDAGKRNTEAFF. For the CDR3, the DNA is TGTGCCAGCAGCTTAGACGCAGGGAAGAGGAACACTGAAGCTTTCTTT. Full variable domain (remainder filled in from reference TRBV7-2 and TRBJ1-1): GAGVSQSPSNKVTEKGKDVELRCDPISGHTALYWYRQSLGQGLEFLIYFQGNSAPDKSGLPSDRFSAERTGGSVSTLTIQRTQQEDSAVYLCASSLDAGKRNTEAFFGQGTRLTVV.

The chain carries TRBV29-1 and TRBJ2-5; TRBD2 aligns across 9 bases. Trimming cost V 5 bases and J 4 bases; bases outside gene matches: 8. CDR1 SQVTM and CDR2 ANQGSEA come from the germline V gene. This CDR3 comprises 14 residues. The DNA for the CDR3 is TGCAGCGTTAGTCTAGCGGGGAAAGGAGAGACCCAGTACTTC. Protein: CSVSLAGKGETQYF.

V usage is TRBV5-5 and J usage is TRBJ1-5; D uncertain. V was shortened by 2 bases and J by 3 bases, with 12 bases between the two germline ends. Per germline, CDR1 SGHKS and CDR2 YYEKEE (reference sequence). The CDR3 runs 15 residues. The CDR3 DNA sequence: TGTGCCAGCAGCTTCGGGTTAGACCTCAATCAGCCCCAGCATTTT. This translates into CASSFGLDLNQPQHF.

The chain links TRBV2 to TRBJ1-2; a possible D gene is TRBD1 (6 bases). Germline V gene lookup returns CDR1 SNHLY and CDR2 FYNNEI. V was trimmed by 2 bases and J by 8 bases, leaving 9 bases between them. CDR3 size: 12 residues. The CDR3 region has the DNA TGTGCCAGCAGTGAATACAGGGACGGCTACACCTTC. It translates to CASSEYRDGYTF.

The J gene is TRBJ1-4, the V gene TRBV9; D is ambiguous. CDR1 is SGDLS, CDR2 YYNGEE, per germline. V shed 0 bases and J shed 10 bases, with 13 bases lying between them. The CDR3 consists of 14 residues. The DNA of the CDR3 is TGTGCCAGCAGCGTAGACGCCGGGGAGGCAAAACTGTTTTTT. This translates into CASSVDAGEAKLFF. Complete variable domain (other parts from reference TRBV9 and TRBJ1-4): DSGVTQTPKHLITATGQRVTLRCSPRSGDLSVYWYQQSLDQGLQFLIQYYNGEERAKGNILERFSAQQFPDLHSELNLSSLELGDSALYFCASSVDAGEAKLFFGSGTQLSVL.

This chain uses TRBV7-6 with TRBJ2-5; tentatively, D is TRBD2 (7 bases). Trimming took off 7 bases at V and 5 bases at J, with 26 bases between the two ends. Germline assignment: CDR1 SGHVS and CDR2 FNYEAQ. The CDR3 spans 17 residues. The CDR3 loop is CASTPLEGGAFLETQYF. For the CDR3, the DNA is TGTGCCAGCACCCCCCTAGAGGGGGGGGCCTTTCTTGAGACCCAGTACTTC.

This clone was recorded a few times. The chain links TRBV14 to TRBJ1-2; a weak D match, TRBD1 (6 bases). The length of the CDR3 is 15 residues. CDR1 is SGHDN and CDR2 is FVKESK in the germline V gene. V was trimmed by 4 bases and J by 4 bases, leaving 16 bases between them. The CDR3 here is CASSLGTTGGYGYTF. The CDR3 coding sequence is TGTGCCAGCAGCCTCGGGACAACGGGTGGCTATGGCTACACCTTC.

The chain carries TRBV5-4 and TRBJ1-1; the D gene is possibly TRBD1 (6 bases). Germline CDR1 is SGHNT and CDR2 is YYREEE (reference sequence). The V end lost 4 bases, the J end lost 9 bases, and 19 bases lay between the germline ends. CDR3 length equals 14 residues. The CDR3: CASSPQGGGAKAFF. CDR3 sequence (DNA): TGTGCCAGCAGCCCCCAAGGCGGGGGCGCAAAAGCTTTCTTT.

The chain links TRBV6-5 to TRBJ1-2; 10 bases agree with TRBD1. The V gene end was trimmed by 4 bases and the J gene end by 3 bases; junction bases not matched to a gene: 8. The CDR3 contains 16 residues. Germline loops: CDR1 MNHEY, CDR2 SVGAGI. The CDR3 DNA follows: TGTGCCAGCAGTTCACGGGACAGGGGATACGACTATGGCTACACCTTC. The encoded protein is CASSSRDRGYDYGYTF.